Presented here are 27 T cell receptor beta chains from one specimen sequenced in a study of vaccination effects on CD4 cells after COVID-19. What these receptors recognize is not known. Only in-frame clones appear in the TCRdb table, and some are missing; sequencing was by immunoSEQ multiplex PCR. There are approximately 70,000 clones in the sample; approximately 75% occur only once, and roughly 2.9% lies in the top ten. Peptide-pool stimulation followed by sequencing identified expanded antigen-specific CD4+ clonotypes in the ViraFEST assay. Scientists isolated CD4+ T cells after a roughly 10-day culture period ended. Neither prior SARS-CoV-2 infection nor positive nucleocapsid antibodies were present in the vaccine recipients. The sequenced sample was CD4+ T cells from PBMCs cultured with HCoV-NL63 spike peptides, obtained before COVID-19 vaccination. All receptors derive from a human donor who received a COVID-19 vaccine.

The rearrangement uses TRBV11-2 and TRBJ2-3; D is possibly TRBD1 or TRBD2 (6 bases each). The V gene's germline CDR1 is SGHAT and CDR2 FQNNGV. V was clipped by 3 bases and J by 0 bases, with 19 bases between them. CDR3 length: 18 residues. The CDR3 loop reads CASSLGRGRGASTDTQYF. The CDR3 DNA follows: TGTGCCAGCAGCTTGGGCCGGGGTAGGGGGGCTAGCACAGATACGCAGTATTTT.

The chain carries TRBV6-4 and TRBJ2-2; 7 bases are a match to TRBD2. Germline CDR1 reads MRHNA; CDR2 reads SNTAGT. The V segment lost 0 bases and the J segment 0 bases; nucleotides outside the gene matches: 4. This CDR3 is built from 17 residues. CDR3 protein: CASSDSWSGANTGELFF. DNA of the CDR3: TGTGCCAGCAGTGACTCGTGGAGCGGGGCGAACACCGGGGAGCTGTTTTTT.

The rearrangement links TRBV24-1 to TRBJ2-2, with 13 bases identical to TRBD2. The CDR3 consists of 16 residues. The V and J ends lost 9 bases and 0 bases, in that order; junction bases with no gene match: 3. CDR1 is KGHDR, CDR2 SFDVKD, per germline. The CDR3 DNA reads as TGTGCCACCGGCGGGACTAGCGGGGCGAACACCGGGGAGCTGTTTTTT. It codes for CATGGTSGANTGELFF.

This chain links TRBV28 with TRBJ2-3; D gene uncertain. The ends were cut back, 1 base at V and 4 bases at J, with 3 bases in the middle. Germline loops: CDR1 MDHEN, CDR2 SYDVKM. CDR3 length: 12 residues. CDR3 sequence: CASSLYPDTQYF. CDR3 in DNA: TGTGCCAGCAGTTTATACCCAGATACGCAGTATTTT.

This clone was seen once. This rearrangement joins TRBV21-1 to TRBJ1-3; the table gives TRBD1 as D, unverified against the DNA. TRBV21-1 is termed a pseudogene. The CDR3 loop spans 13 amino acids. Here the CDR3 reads CATDRVCGNTIYF. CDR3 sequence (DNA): TGTGCCACCGACAGGGTATGTGGAAACACCATATATTTT.

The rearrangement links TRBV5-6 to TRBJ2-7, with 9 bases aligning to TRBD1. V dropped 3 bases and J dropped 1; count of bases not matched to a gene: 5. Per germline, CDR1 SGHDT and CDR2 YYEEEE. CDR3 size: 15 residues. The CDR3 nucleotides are TGTGCCAGCAGCTCTCCGGGACAGGGATCCTACGAGCAGTACGTC. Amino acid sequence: CASSSPGQGSYEQYV.

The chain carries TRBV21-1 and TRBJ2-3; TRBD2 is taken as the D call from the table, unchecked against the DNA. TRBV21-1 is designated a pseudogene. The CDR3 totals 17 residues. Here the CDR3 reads CASSYGVGEASTDTQYF. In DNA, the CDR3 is TGTGCCAGCAGCTATGGGGTTGGGGAGGCAAGCACAGATACGCAGTATTTT.

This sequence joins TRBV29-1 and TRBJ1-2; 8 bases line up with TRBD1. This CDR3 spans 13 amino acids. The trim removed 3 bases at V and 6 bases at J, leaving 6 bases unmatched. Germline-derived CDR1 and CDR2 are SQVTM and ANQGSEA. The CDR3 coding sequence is TGCAGCGTTGACCCGGGACAGGCGAATGGCTACACCTTC. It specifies CSVDPGQANGYTF.

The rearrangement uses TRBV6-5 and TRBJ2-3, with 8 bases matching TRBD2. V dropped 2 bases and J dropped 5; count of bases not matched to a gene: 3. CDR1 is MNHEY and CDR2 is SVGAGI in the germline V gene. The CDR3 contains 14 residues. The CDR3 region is CASSYTSGKDTQYF. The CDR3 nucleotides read TGTGCCAGCAGTTACACTAGCGGCAAAGATACGCAGTATTTT.

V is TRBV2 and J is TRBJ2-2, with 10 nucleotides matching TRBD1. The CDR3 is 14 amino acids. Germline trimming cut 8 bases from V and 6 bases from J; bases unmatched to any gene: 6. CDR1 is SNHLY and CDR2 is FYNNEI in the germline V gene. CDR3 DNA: TGTGCCAGCCTTGGACAGGGGGTTGCCGGGGAGCTGTTTTTT. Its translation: CASLGQGVAGELFF.

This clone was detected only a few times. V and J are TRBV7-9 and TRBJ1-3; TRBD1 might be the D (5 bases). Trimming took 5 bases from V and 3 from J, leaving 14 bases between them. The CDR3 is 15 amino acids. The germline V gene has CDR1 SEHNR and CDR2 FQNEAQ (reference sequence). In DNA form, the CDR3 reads TGTGCCAGCAGCGCAGGGTCTCACGGTGGAAACACCATATATTTT. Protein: CASSAGSHGGNTIYF.

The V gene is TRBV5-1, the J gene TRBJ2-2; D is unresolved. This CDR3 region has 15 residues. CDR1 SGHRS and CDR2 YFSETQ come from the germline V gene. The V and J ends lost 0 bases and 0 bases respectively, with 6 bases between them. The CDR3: CASSLEKANTGELFF. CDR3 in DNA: TGCGCCAGCAGCTTGGAAAAGGCGAACACCGGGGAGCTGTTTTTT.

The CDR3 DNA reads TGTGCCAGCAGCCAAGTCAGGGATGTAGGCTACACCTTC. Amino acids: CASSQVRDVGYTF. The gene calls are TRBV3-1 (or the pseudogene TRBV3-2) and TRBJ1-2; the D gene is possibly TRBD1 (5 bases). In germline, CDR1 is LGHDT, CDR2 YNNKEL (reference sequence). The CDR3 sequence is 13 residues long. V lost 1 base and J lost 8, with 11 bases in between.

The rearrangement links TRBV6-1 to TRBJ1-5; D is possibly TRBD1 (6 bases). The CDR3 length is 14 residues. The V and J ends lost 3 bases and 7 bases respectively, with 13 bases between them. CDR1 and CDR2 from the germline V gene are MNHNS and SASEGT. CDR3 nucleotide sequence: TGTGCCAGCAGTGATCAACAGGGATGGCAGCCCCAGCATTTT. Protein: CASSDQQGWQPQHF.

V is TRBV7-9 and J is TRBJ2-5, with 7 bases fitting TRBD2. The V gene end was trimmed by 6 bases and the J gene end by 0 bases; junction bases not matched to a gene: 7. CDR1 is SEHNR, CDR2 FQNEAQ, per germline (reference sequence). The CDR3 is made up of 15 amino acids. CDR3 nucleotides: TGTGCCAGCAGGGAGCGGGGACCCTACCAAGAGACCCAGTACTTC. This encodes CASRERGPYQETQYF.

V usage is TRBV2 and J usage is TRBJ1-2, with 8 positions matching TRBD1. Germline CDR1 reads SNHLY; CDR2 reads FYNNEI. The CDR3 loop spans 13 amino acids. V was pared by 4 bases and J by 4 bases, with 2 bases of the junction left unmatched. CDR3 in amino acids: CASSATGGYGYTF. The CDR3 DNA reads TGTGCCAGCAGTGCTACAGGGGGCTATGGCTACACCTTC.

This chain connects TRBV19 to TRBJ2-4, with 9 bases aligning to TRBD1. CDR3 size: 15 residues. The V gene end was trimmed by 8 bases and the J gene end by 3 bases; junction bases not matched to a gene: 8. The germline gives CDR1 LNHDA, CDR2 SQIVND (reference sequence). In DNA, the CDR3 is TGTGCCAGTCGAACCCCGACAGGGGGCAAAAACATTCAGTACTTC. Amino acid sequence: CASRTPTGGKNIQYF. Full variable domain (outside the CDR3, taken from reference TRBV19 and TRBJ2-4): DGGITQSPKYLFRKEGQNVTLSCEQNLNHDAMYWYRQDPGQGLRLIYYSQIVNDFQKGDIAEGYSVSREKKESFPLTVTSAQKNPTAFYLCASRTPTGGKNIQYFGAGTRLSVL.

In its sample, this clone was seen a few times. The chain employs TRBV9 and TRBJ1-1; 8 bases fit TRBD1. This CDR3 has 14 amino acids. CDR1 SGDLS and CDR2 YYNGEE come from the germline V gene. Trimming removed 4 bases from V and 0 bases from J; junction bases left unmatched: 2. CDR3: CASSSRGLNTEAFF. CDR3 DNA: TGTGCCAGCAGCTCCAGGGGGCTGAACACTGAAGCTTTCTTT. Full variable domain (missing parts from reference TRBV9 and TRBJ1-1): DSGVTQTPKHLITATGQRVTLRCSPRSGDLSVYWYQQSLDQGLQFLIQYYNGEERAKGNILERFSAQQFPDLHSELNLSSLELGDSALYFCASSSRGLNTEAFFGQGTRLTVV.

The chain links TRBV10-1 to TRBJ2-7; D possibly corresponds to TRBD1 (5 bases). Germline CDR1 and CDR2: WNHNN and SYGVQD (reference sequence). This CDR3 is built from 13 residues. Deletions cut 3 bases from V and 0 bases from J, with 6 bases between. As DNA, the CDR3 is TGCGCCAGCAGTGATACAGGCTCCTACGAGCAGTACGTC. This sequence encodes CASSDTGSYEQYV.

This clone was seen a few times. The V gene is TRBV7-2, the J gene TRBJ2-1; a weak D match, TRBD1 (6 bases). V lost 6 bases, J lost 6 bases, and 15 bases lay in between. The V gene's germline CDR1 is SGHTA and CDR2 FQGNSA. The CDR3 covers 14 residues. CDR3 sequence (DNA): TGTGCCAGCAGATTGACAGGAGATACCAATGAGCAGTTCTTC. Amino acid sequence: CASRLTGDTNEQFF.

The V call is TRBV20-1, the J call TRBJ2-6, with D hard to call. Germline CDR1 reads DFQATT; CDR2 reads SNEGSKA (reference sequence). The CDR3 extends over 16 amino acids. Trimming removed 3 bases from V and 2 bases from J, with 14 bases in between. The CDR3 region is CSASGVFEPGANVLTF. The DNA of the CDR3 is TGCAGTGCTAGTGGGGTATTTGAACCTGGGGCCAACGTCCTGACTTTC.

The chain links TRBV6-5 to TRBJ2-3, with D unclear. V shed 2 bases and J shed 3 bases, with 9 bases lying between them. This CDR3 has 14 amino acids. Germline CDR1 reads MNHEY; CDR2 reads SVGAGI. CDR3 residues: CASSYDLWTDTQYF. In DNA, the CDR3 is TGTGCCAGCAGTTACGATCTTTGGACAGATACGCAGTATTTT.

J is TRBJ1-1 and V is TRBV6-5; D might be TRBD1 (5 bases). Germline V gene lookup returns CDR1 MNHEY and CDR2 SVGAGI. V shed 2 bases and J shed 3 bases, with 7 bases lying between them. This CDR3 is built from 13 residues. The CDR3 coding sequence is TGTGCCAGCAGTTACCTAGGGGACACTGAAGCTTTCTTT. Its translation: CASSYLGDTEAFF.

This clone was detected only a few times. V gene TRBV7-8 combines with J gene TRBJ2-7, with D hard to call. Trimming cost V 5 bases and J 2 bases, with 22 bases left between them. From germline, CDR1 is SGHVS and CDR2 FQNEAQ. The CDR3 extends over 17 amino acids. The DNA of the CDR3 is TGTGCCAGCAGCCCTAAACCCCCCCCGGCGGCCCCCTACGAGCAGTACGTC. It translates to CASSPKPPPAAPYEQYV.

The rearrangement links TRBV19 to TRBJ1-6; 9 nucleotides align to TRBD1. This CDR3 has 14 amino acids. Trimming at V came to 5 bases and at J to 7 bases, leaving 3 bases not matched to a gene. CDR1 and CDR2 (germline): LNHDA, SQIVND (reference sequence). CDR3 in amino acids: CASSRDRANSPLHF. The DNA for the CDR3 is TGTGCCAGTAGTCGGGACAGGGCGAATTCACCCCTCCACTTT.

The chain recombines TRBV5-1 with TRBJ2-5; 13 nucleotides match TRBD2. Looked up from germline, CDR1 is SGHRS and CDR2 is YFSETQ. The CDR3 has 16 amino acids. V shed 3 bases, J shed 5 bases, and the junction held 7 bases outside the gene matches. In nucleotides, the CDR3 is TGCGCCAGCAGCTCCGGGACTAGCGGGGAGGGGGAGACCCAGTACTTC. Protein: CASSSGTSGEGETQYF. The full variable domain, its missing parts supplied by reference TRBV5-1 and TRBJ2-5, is KAGVTQTPRYLIKTRGQQVTLSCSPISGHRSVSWYQQTPGQGLQFLFEYFSETQRNKGNFPGRFSGRQFSNSRSEMNVSTLELGDSALYLCASSSGTSGEGETQYFGPGTRLLVL.

The DNA of the CDR3 is TGTGCCAGCAGCGCCCGGGGAGGCGCGGGTCAGCCCCAGCATTTT. Its protein product is CASSARGGAGQPQHF. The chain couples TRBV5-8 to TRBJ1-5; no clear D. Trimming shortened V by 4 bases and J by 6 bases, and 17 bases separated the two germline ends. The CDR3 loop spans 15 amino acids. Germline V gene lookup returns CDR1 SGHTS and CDR2 YDEGEE.